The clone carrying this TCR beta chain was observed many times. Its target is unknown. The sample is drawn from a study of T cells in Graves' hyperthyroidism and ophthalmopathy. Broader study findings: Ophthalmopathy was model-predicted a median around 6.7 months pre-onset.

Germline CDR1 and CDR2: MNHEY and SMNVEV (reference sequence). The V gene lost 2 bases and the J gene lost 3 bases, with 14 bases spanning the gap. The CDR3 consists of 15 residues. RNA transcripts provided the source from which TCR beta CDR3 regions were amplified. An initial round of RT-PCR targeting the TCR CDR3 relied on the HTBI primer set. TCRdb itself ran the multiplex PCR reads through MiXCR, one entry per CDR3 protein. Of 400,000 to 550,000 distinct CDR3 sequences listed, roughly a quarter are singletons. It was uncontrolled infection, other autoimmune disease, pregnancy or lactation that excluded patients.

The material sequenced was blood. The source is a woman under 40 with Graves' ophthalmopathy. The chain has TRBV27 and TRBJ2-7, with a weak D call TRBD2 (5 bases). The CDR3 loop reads CASSLGLPGIYEQYF. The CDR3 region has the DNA TGTGCCAGCAGTTTAGGACTCCCCGGGATCTACGAGCAGTACTTC.